Listed below are T cell receptor beta chains from one sample, sequenced in a study of blood T cell repertoires in COVID-19. This table comes from immunoSEQ multiplex PCR, and its TCRdb copy is limited to in-frame clones, with some not included. Found here are 250,000 to 300,000 clones, approximately 86% of them singletons; the top ten hold 3.5% to 4%. Sequencing used peripheral blood. The receptors here all came from a young man with active or convalescent COVID-19. The CDR3 runs from the conserved cysteine through the conserved F or W. A D gene is named only where the DNA matches it firmly. Clone size is stated in some rows and not others, as once, few, many or a class when expanded.

v_gene	abundance	j_gene	d_gene	CDR3aa	CDR3nt
TRBV28	.	TRBJ1-1	.	CASSLTVNTEAFF	TGTGCCAGCAGTTTGACAGTGAACACTGAAGCTTTCTTT
TRBV29-1	.	TRBJ1-5	.	CSVTTGANQPQHF	TGCAGCGTCACGACAGGCGCGAATCAGCCCCAGCATTTT
TRBV2	.	TRBJ2-5	.	CASRAGTQYF	TGTGCCAGCAGGGCTGGGACCCAGTACTTC
TRBV3-1/TRBV3-2	.	TRBJ2-1	TRBD2	CASSQSGGVNEQFF	TGTGCCAGCAGCCAATCTGGGGGGGTCAATGAGCAGTTCTTC
TRBV24-1	.	TRBJ1-2	.	CATSDRRAGLSNYGYTF	TGTGCCACCAGTGATCGCAGGGCCGGGTTGTCTAACTATGGCTACACCTTC
TRBV9	.	TRBJ2-1	.	CASNDGNVNNEQFF	TGTGCCAGCAACGACGGGAACGTAAACAATGAGCAGTTCTTC
TRBV5-4	few	TRBJ1-2	.	CASSLNRDGYTF	TGTGCCAGCAGTTTAAACAGGGATGGCTACACCTTC
TRBV2	once	TRBJ1-2	.	CASSDLTPGGYTF	TGTGCCAGCAGTGACCTAACTCCTGGTGGCTACACCTTC
TRBV2	.	TRBJ2-5	.	CASSAQEETQYF	TGTGCCAGCAGTGCACAGGAAGAGACCCAGTACTTC
TRBV5-1	.	TRBJ2-3	.	CASSLRQGGADTQYF	TGCGCCAGCAGCTTGAGGCAGGGGGGTGCAGATACGCAGTATTTT
TRBV6-5	.	TRBJ2-7	.	CASSYTSVAYEQYF	TGTGCCAGCAGTTACACCTCAGTCGCCTACGAGCAGTACTTC
TRBV7-2	.	TRBJ1-2	.	CASSFTPSRGYTF	TGTGCCAGCAGCTTCACCCCGTCGAGGGGCTACACCTTC
TRBV3-1/TRBV3-2	.	TRBJ2-3	.	CASSQWEGTDTQYF	TGTGCCAGCAGCCAATGGGAGGGCACAGATACGCAGTATTTT
TRBV18	.	TRBJ1-5	TRBD1	CASSPVGQSNQPQHF	TGTGCCAGCTCACCGGTGGGACAGTCGAATCAGCCCCAGCATTTT
TRBV6-2/TRBV6-3	few	TRBJ1-5	.	CASSQEKHYQPQHF	TGTGCCAGCAGTCAAGAAAAACATTATCAGCCCCAGCATTTT
TRBV9	.	TRBJ2-7	TRBD1	CASSTGTGVYEQYF	TGTGCCAGCAGCACAGGGACAGGGGTGTACGAGCAGTACTTC
TRBV5-4	.	TRBJ2-1	TRBD2	CASSVPGLAGEEQFF	TGTGCCAGCAGCGTCCCGGGACTAGCAGGTGAGGAGCAGTTCTTC
TRBV6-6	.	TRBJ2-1	TRBD2	CASTQGSGSYNEQFF	TGTGCCAGCACCCAGGGTAGCGGGAGTTACAATGAGCAGTTCTTC
TRBV11-3	.	TRBJ2-7	.	CASSLREDYEQYF	TGTGCCAGCAGCTTAAGGGAGGACTACGAGCAGTACTTC
TRBV7-2	.	TRBJ2-5	TRBD1	CASSRDRQETQYF	TGTGCCAGCAGCCGGGACAGGCAAGAGACCCAGTACTTC
TRBV18	.	TRBJ1-6	.	CASSPTGRDSPLHF	TGTGCCAGCTCACCCACGGGGAGAGATTCACCCCTCCACTTT
TRBV7-9	.	TRBJ2-5	TRBD2	CASSFLSGGPQETQYF	TGTGCCAGCAGCTTTCTTAGCGGGGGGCCACAAGAGACCCAGTACTTC
TRBV5-1	once	TRBJ2-5	TRBD1	CASSRTGQRQETQYF	TGCGCCAGCAGCCGGACGGGACAGCGACAAGAGACCCAGTACTTC
TRBV7-9	.	TRBJ1-3	.	CASSFGGNVLGNTIYF	TGTGCCAGCAGCTTCGGGGGAAACGTCCTTGGAAACACCATATATTTT
TRBV9	.	TRBJ2-7	TRBD1	CASPETGTVYEQYF	TGTGCCAGCCCCGAAACCGGGACAGTCTACGAGCAGTACTTC
TRBV9	.	TRBJ2-3	TRBD2	CASSVRIAGDTDTQYF	TGTGCCAGCAGCGTAAGAATAGCGGGGGACACAGATACGCAGTATTTT
TRBV28	.	TRBJ2-7	.	CASSLTGGRENEQYF	TGTGCCAGCAGTTTAACGGGCGGCAGGGAAAACGAGCAGTACTTC
TRBV19	.	TRBJ2-3	TRBD2	CASSIPAGGTDTQYF	TGTGCCAGTAGTATCCCAGCGGGAGGCACAGATACGCAGTATTTT
TRBV11-3	.	TRBJ2-3	TRBD1	CASSWGQGIDTQYF	TGTGCCAGCAGCTGGGGACAGGGGATTGATACGCAGTATTTT
TRBV7-9	.	TRBJ1-6	TRBD1	CASSPWTGGIHF	TGTGCCAGCAGCCCTTGGACAGGGGGGATCCACTTT
TRBV7-6	.	TRBJ2-3	TRBD2	CASSLSLAGGSIDTQYF	TGTGCCAGCAGCTTATCGCTAGCGGGAGGTTCTATAGATACGCAGTATTTT
TRBV10-1	.	TRBJ2-7	.	CASSESSVYEQYF	TGCGCCAGCAGTGAGTCAAGCGTGTACGAGCAGTACTTC
TRBV18	.	TRBJ2-3	TRBD2	CASSPRGGSTDTQYF	TGTGCCAGCTCACCGCGGGGAGGGTCCACAGATACGCAGTATTTT
TRBV2	.	TRBJ1-4	TRBD1	CASSDKGQGWKEKLFF	TGTGCCAGCAGTGACAAGGGACAGGGGTGGAAAGAAAAACTGTTTTTT
TRBV25-1	.	TRBJ1-5	.	CASSESGASKPQHF	TGTGCCAGCAGTGAATCAGGGGCCAGTAAACCCCAGCATTTT
TRBV5-5	.	TRBJ2-3	.	CASIPTRSADTQYF	TGTGCCAGCATCCCGACTAGATCTGCAGATACGCAGTATTTT
TRBV2	.	TRBJ2-1	TRBD2	CATSGGLAGANEQFF	TGTGCCACCTCCGGGGGGCTAGCGGGGGCCAATGAGCAGTTCTTC
TRBV19	few	TRBJ2-2	.	CASSIGRHTANTGELFF	TGTGCCAGTAGTATAGGGAGGCACACCGCGAACACCGGGGAGCTGTTTTTT
TRBV5-1	.	TRBJ1-1	.	CASRSGVNTEAFF	TGCGCCAGCAGATCAGGGGTGAACACTGAAGCTTTCTTT
TRBV12-3/TRBV12-4	.	TRBJ1-3	.	CASSSTSGNTIYF	TGTGCCAGCAGTAGCACCTCTGGAAACACCATATATTTT
TRBV9	.	TRBJ1-2	.	CASSVGRGDYGYTF	TGTGCCAGCAGCGTAGGGCGGGGGGACTATGGCTACACCTTC
TRBV7-3	.	TRBJ2-7	.	CASSPAGHLSDEQYF	TGTGCCAGCAGCCCCGCGGGCCATCTCTCCGACGAGCAGTACTTC
TRBV2	.	TRBJ1-1	.	CASSGGVLHF	TGTGCCAGCAGTGGGGGAGTTCTACACTTT
TRBV7-9	.	TRBJ2-3	.	CASSLASGNTQYF	TGTGCCAGCAGCTTAGCGTCCGGTAATACGCAGTATTTT
TRBV5-5	.	TRBJ1-4	.	CASSFGGPEKLFF	TGTGCCAGCAGCTTCGGGGGGCCTGAAAAACTGTTTTTT
TRBV24-1	.	TRBJ2-2	.	CAAEEGSTGELFF	TGTGCCGCCGAAGAGGGAAGCACCGGGGAGCTGTTTTTT
TRBV28	.	TRBJ1-5	.	CASSLSGVGKPQHF	TGTGCCAGCAGTTTATCAGGGGTCGGAAAGCCCCAGCATTTT
TRBV6-6	.	TRBJ2-3	.	CASGRDRLTDTQYF	TGTGCCAGCGGGAGGGACAGGCTCACAGATACGCAGTATTTT
TRBV19	.	TRBJ2-7	TRBD1	CASRPRQGYEQYF	TGTGCCAGTAGACCAAGACAGGGTTACGAGCAGTACTTC
TRBV2	.	TRBJ2-1	.	CASSGPGVTSGGSSYNEQFF	TGTGCCAGCAGCGGCCCCGGCGTGACTAGTGGGGGGAGCTCCTACAATGAGCAGTTCTTC
TRBV6-6	.	TRBJ2-5	.	CATCPGGRETQYF	TGTGCCACCTGCCCGGGGGGCAGGGAGACCCAGTACTTC
TRBV3-1/TRBV3-2	.	TRBJ2-1	TRBD2	CASSSLTSGPINEQFF	TGTGCCAGCAGCTCCCTGACTAGCGGGCCCATCAATGAGCAGTTCTTC